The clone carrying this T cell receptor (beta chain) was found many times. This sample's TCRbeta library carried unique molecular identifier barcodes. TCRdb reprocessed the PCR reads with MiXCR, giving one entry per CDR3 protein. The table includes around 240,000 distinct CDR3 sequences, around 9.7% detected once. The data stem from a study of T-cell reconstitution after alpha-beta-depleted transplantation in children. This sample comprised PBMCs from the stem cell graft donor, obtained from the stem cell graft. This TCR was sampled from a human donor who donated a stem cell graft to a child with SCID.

The CDR3 DNA reads TGTGCCAGCAGCCCTAGCGGGGGGGCCAATGAGCAGTTCTTC. Translating it yields CASSPSGGANEQFF. The chain recombines TRBV9 with TRBJ2-1; 12 nucleotides line up with TRBD2. J lost 6 bases, V lost 4 bases, and 2 bases had no gene match. The CDR3 totals 14 residues. Germline CDR1 SGDLS, CDR2 YYNGEE.